A selection of T cell receptor beta chains follows, all from one sample in a study of blood T cell repertoires in COVID-19. Sequenced by immunoSEQ multiplex PCR; TCRdb stores in-frame clones only, minus some. The repertoire holds fewer than 200,000 clones, more than 75% seen once, with around 1.3% in the top ten. Material: PBMCs or T cells enriched from blood (not recorded which). These receptors all stem from a human donor with acute COVID-19. The donor label of this sample is uncertain. Each CDR3 is given with its conserved first and last residue.

cdr3_length v_call cdr3_aa
18 TRBV7-3 CASSPLKLADPLTDTQYF
12 TRBV5-1 CASSRTGDEQYF
18 TRBV6-2/TRBV6-3 CASSYAPTSGGYPETQYF
18 TRBV4-2 CASSQGTGVFSGANVLTF
14 TRBV5-5 CASSGGTSGYEQYF
16 TRBV25-1 CASSDLGLRGDGEQFF
14 TRBV7-3 CASSLLPPYNEQFF
15 TRBV27 CASSLAGGLTDTQYF
10 TRBV29-1 CSVGDNEQFF
14 TRBV7-9 CASSFLGQAEKLFF
15 TRBV4-1 CASTLLAGARNEQFF
14 TRBV19 CASHRRGRDTEAFF
16 TRBV11-2 CASSLNPGLAGGTQYF
14 TRBV28 CASSLSDLTGELFF
15 TRBV19 CASSIGRVMDNEQFF
11 TRBV30 CAWAGGETQYF
19 TRBV24-1 CATSDFPGGRDSLADTQYF
16 TRBV7-8 CASSLRWLAGGQEQFF
15 TRBV7-9 CASSFDRGQDYGYTF
15 TRBV4-2 CASSQVQGADYEQYF
16 TRBV7-8 CASSPRGSEGNQPQHF
14 TRBV30 CAWSVGRVDETQYF
11 TRBV7-9 CASSSQGEAFF
16 TRBV7-3 CASSLKYPRSNYGYTF
11 TRBV24-1 CATRFGTEAFF